One and the same sample provided the 22 T cell receptor beta chains below, sequenced in a study of blood T cell repertoires in COVID-19. Here immunoSEQ multiplex PCR was the method, and the copy in TCRdb shows in-frame clones only, minus some. In the table there are 200,000 to 250,000 clones, 88% of which are singletons. Sequencing input: PBMCs or T cells enriched from blood (not recorded which). The receptors derive from a woman aged 25-40 years who had been exposed to COVID-19.

CDR3 nucleotide sequence: TGTGCCAGCAGCTTATTAGGGGAGAACACCGGGGAGCTGTTTTTT. This encodes CASSLLGENTGELFF. V gene TRBV13 combines with J gene TRBJ2-2; tentative D call: TRBD1 (5 bases). The CDR3 length is 15 residues. V dropped 2 bases and J dropped 1 base, with 8 bases sitting between them. The germline V gene has CDR1 PRHDT and CDR2 FYEKMQ (reference sequence). Together with reference TRBV13 and TRBJ2-2, the CDR3 gives the full variable domain: AAGVIQSPRHLIKEKRETATLKCYPIPRHDTVYWYQQGPGQDPQFLISFYEKMQSDKGSIPDRFSAQQFSDYHSELNMSSLELGDSALYFCASSLLGENTGELFFGEGSRLTVL.

V usage is TRBV28 and J usage is TRBJ1-6, with D uncertain. The germline CDR1 and CDR2 sequences are MDHEN and SYDVKM. V was shortened by 5 bases and J by 0 bases, with 11 bases between the two germline ends. The CDR3 totals 16 residues. CDR3 loop: CASSGGSSSYNSPLHF. In DNA, the CDR3 is TGTGCCAGCAGTGGAGGGAGTAGCTCCTATAATTCACCCCTCCACTTT.

This clone appeared a single time. The chain joins TRBV5-1 to TRBJ2-3; TRBD2 agrees at 13 bases. This CDR3 contains 15 residues. CDR1 SGHRS and CDR2 YFSETQ come from the germline V gene. With 5 bases clipped from V and 4 bases from J, the junction kept 4 bases outside the gene matches. The CDR3 here is CASSPTSGRPDTQYF. CDR3 sequence (DNA): TGCGCCAGCAGTCCGACTAGCGGGAGGCCAGATACGCAGTATTTT.

This sequence joins TRBV5-5 and TRBJ2-1; the D gene is possibly TRBD2 (5 bases). V was pared by 3 bases and J by 5 bases, with 21 bases between. Germline CDR1 SGHKS, CDR2 YYEKEE (reference sequence). The length of the CDR3 is 17 residues. The CDR3 protein is CASSSAGGDPYHNEQFF. CDR3 in DNA: TGTGCCAGCAGCTCGGCGGGTGGGGATCCCTACCACAATGAGCAGTTCTTC.

CDR3 nucleotides: TGTGCCAGCAGTGAAGTAGGCACAGATACGCAGTATTTT. This gives the protein CASSEVGTDTQYF. V usage is TRBV6-1 and J usage is TRBJ2-3; D is unresolved. CDR1 MNHNS and CDR2 SASEGT come from the germline V gene. V dropped 1 base and J dropped 1 base, with 3 bases sitting between them. CDR3 length equals 13 residues.

This chain joins TRBV28 and TRBJ2-1; TRBD1 agrees at 8 bases. The CDR3 has 18 amino acids. With 3 bases clipped from V and 6 bases from J, the junction kept 16 bases outside the gene matches. Germline lookup yields CDR1 MDHEN and CDR2 SYDVKM. The CDR3 here is CASSFMWGDRLKGNEQFF. CDR3 coding DNA: TGTGCCAGCAGTTTCATGTGGGGGGACAGGCTTAAAGGCAATGAGCAGTTCTTC.

This chain joins TRBV11-3 and TRBJ2-3; weak D call: TRBD2 (5 bases). Germline CDR1 reads SGHNT; CDR2 reads YENEEA. The ends were cut back, 5 bases at V and 6 bases at J, with 18 bases in the middle. The CDR3 is 15 residues long. CDR3 nucleotide sequence: TGTGCCAGCAGCCAACGGGCTAGCCCCCCCGATACGCAGTATTTT. Encoded protein: CASSQRASPPDTQYF.

In regard to this clone: The sample has other DNA sequences that encode this CDR3 too. This chain connects TRBV19 to TRBJ1-5, with D tentatively TRBD1 (5 bases). Per germline, CDR1 LNHDA and CDR2 SQIVND (reference sequence). With 4 bases removed from V and 3 bases from J, the gap between germline ends came to 7 bases. The CDR3 sequence is 13 residues long. Here the CDR3 DNA reads TGTGCCAGTAGTAGACAGCACAATCAGCCCCAGCATTTT. Amino acid sequence: CASSRQHNQPQHF.

The chain carries TRBV10-1 and TRBJ2-3; 10 nucleotides line up with TRBD2. V lost 5 bases, J lost 2 bases, and 4 bases stayed unmatched. The CDR3 is 15 amino acids. Germline lookup yields CDR1 WNHNN and CDR2 SYGVQD (reference sequence). The CDR3 protein is CASSFTSGDTDTQYF. DNA of the CDR3: TGCGCCAGCAGTTTCACTAGCGGGGACACAGATACGCAGTATTTT.

The chain uses TRBV6-1 and TRBJ1-4; 10 bases line up with TRBD1. The CDR3 covers 14 residues. Looked up from germline, CDR1 is MNHNS and CDR2 is SASEGT. With V trimmed by 3 bases and J by 7 bases, 2 bases remained unmatched. CDR3: CASSDRDRGEKLFF. CDR3 coding DNA: TGTGCCAGCAGTGACCGGGACAGGGGTGAAAAACTGTTTTTT.

Here the CDR3 DNA reads TGTGCCACCAGTGATCCCGGGACAGGGCGGCGCGAGCAGTACTTC. Protein: CATSDPGTGRREQYF. V and J are TRBV24-1 and TRBJ2-7, with 9 nucleotides matching TRBD1. V gave up 3 bases and J gave up 6 bases; unmatched junction bases: 8. This CDR3 has 15 amino acids. Germline V CDR1 and CDR2: KGHDR, SFDVKD.

This chain uses TRBV12-5 with TRBJ2-2; 16 bases map to TRBD2. This CDR3 contains 23 residues. Unmatched junction bases numbered 16, after V lost 3 bases and J lost 0 bases. From germline, CDR1 is LGHNT and CDR2 FRNRAP. CDR3 sequence reads: CASGFLRGTSGRDYAANTGELFF. CDR3 coding DNA: TGTGCTAGTGGTTTCCTCCGCGGGACTAGCGGGAGGGATTATGCCGCGAACACCGGGGAGCTGTTTTTT. The full variable domain, rest sourced from reference TRBV12-5 and TRBJ2-2, is DARVTQTPRHKVTEMGQEVTMRCQPILGHNTVFWYRQTMMQGLELLAYFRNRAPLDDSGMPKDRFSAEMPDATLATLKIQPSEPRDSAVYFCASGFLRGTSGRDYAANTGELFFGEGSRLTVL.

This rearrangement joins TRBV12-5 to TRBJ1-3; D perhaps matches TRBD1 (5 bases). The CDR3 has 16 residues. V lost 1 base and J lost 0, with 10 bases in between. The germline gives CDR1 LGHNT, CDR2 FRNRAP. The CDR3 here is CASGLAQAFSGNTIYF. Here the CDR3 DNA reads TGTGCTAGTGGTTTGGCACAGGCGTTCTCTGGAAACACCATATATTTT. The complete variable domain, with remaining parts taken from reference TRBV12-5 and TRBJ1-3, reads DARVTQTPRHKVTEMGQEVTMRCQPILGHNTVFWYRQTMMQGLELLAYFRNRAPLDDSGMPKDRFSAEMPDATLATLKIQPSEPRDSAVYFCASGLAQAFSGNTIYFGEGSWLTVV.

V usage is TRBV28 and J usage is TRBJ2-2; the match to TRBD2 covers 14 bases. Per germline, CDR1 MDHEN and CDR2 SYDVKM. J lost 3 bases, V lost 6 bases, and 9 bases had no gene match. CDR3 size: 18 residues. The CDR3 nucleotides read TGTGCCAGCAGCCATACTCCGGGACTAGCGGGGGACACCGGGGAGCTGTTTTTT. It specifies CASSHTPGLAGDTGELFF.

The chain recombines TRBV6-1 with TRBJ1-5; 10 bases fit TRBD1. Trimming cost V 1 base and J 7 bases; bases outside gene matches: 4. Looked up from germline, CDR1 is MNHNS and CDR2 is SASEGT. There are 15 residues in the CDR3. The CDR3 sequence: CASSEGDRGEQPQHF. CDR3 nucleotide sequence: TGTGCCAGCAGTGAAGGGGACAGGGGAGAGCAGCCCCAGCATTTT.

The rearrangement joins TRBV27 to TRBJ2-1; 7 positions match TRBD2. This CDR3 spans 13 amino acids. V gave up 9 bases and J gave up 5 bases; unmatched junction bases: 7. Germline V lookup: CDR1 MNHEY, CDR2 SMNVEV (reference sequence). The CDR3 loop is CASQGLSNNEQFF. CDR3 DNA: TGTGCCAGTCAGGGACTATCAAACAATGAGCAGTTCTTC.

The CDR3 DNA follows: TGTGCCAGCAGCCTCGACCGGGGACAGAACACTGAAGCTTTCTTT. This gives the protein CASSLDRGQNTEAFF. V is TRBV5-6 and J is TRBJ1-1; weak D call: TRBD1 (6 bases). The germline V gene has CDR1 SGHDT and CDR2 YYEEEE. The ends were cut back, 4 bases at V and 1 base at J, with 14 bases in the middle. CDR3 length: 15 amino acids.

The genes are TRBV11-3 and TRBJ1-4, with a tentative D call TRBD1 (5 bases). Trimming took 4 bases from V and 7 from J, leaving 19 bases between them. CDR1 is SGHNT and CDR2 is YENEEA in the germline V gene. This CDR3 has 16 amino acids. The CDR3, as DNA: TGTGCCAGCAGCTCGCCGACAGTTACGAGGAGTGAAAAACTGTTTTTT. Amino acids: CASSSPTVTRSEKLFF.

The J gene is TRBJ2-5, the V gene TRBV2; 8 nucleotides line up with TRBD2. This CDR3 contains 14 residues. CDR1 SNHLY and CDR2 FYNNEI come from the germline V gene. The trim removed 2 bases at V and 1 base at J, leaving 0 bases unmatched. The CDR3 is CASSELAGQETQYF. As DNA, the CDR3 is TGTGCCAGCAGTGAACTAGCGGGCCAAGAGACCCAGTACTTC.

This chain joins TRBV9 and TRBJ2-3; a weak D match, TRBD1 (5 bases). The CDR3 loop spans 15 amino acids. The V and J ends lost 4 bases and 1 base respectively, with 13 bases between them. The germline V gene has CDR1 SGDLS and CDR2 YYNGEE. CDR3 DNA sequence: TGTGCCAGCAGCCCGGAGACAGTCGGCACAGATACGCAGTATTTT. This codes for CASSPETVGTDTQYF.

The chain recombines TRBV6-5 with TRBJ2-1; 11 nucleotides align to TRBD2. There are 16 residues in the CDR3. Germline values: CDR1 MNHEY, CDR2 SVGAGI. V lost 2 bases, J lost 4 bases, and 4 bases stayed unmatched. Written as DNA, the CDR3 is TGTGCCAGCAGTTACATAGCGGGAGGGAGTTACAATGAGCAGTTCTTC. This encodes CASSYIAGGSYNEQFF.

The chain links TRBV30 to TRBJ2-7; 7 nucleotides line up with TRBD2. CDR3 size: 13 residues. V was pared by 4 bases and J by 2 bases, with 5 bases of the junction left unmatched. CDR1 and CDR2 (germline): GTSNPN, SVGIG (reference sequence). For the CDR3, the DNA is TGTGCCTGGACTACTAGCGTTACCTACGAGCAGTACTTC. This codes for CAWTTSVTYEQYF.